This T cell receptor (beta chain) was found in a study of T-cell reconstitution after alpha-beta-depleted transplantation in children (dated by TCRdb to about 2016). Background on the whole study: Using TCR repertoire profiling, the study quantitatively followed how T-cell immune reconstitution unfolded in children after TCRalphabeta/CD19-depleted allogeneic hematopoietic cell transplantation.

This clonotype has a handful of counts. Its antigen is currently not known. Base qualities are not recorded, but no much larger clone differs from it by a single base. Library construction relied on PCR. The listed sequencing device is Illumina HiSeq 2500. TCR library preparation used molecular barcoding, with unique molecular identifiers applied to normalize quantification of the TCRbeta repertoire. The raw public data were reprocessed by TCRdb itself: fastp quality trimming at Q25, MiXCR clonotype calling, in-frame beta chains only. Rows are combined by CDR3 protein, so each entry shows the most common genes and DNA. In all, the sample holds under 450,000 distinct CDR3 sequences, and roughly 15% of those were seen once. The leading ten clones occupy around 4.1% of the sample. V and J lose 4 bases and 6 bases, and a span of 16 bases separates them. The CDR3 contains 13 residues, cysteine and valine counted. The sequence is cut down to CDR3 DNA, 39 bases in frame from base 1. Taken from the germline V gene, the CDR1 and CDR2 loops are SQVTM and ANQGSEA.

The material sequenced was PBMCs, taken from the stem cell graft. Rearrangement joined TRBV29-1 to TRBJ2-7, with TRBD2 as a weak D call on 6 bases. The clonotype was recovered from a human donor who donated a stem cell graft to a child with Fanconi anemia. The DNA is TGCAGCGTTGGGGAAAGTTGGGGAGGCGAGCAGTACGTC. This gives the protein CSVGESWGGEQYV.